Shown below are 25 T cell receptor beta chains from a single sample sequenced in a study of T cells after yellow fever vaccination. Using its own MiXCR run on the 5' RACE reads, TCRdb lists one record per CDR3 protein. The sample includes 200,000 to 300,000 distinct CDR3 sequences, roughly 7.2% of them seen just once. The material sequenced was CD4+ T cells sorted from PBMCs, taken 15 days after the yellow fever booster vaccination. The receptor source for this set is a man under 40 who received the YFV17D yellow fever vaccine.

The chain combines TRBV9 with TRBJ2-5; 9 bases match TRBD2. The CDR3 length is 16 residues. The V and J ends lost 0 bases and 1 base, in that order; junction bases with no gene match: 4. CDR1 is SGDLS, CDR2 YYNGEE, per germline. The CDR3 nucleotides read TGTGCCAGCAGCGTAGGCGCTAGCGGGACCCAAGAGACCCAGTACTTC. Translated, it gives CASSVGASGTQETQYF.

This clonotype was recorded at least ten times. The chain employs TRBV20-1 and TRBJ2-3; D is unresolved. V shed 3 bases and J shed 2 bases, with 6 bases lying between them. Germline lookup yields CDR1 DFQATT and CDR2 SNEGSKA (reference sequence). The CDR3 is made up of 12 amino acids. The DNA for the CDR3 is TGCAGTGCTAGGCCACTCACAGATACGCAGTATTTT. This codes for CSARPLTDTQYF.

This clonotype came up a few times. J is TRBJ2-5 and V is TRBV11-2, with TRBD2 identical over 9 bases. The CDR3 is 14 residues long. With V trimmed by 7 bases and J by 4 bases, 7 bases remained unmatched. Germline V lookup: CDR1 SGHAT, CDR2 FQNNGV. As DNA, the CDR3 is TGTGCCAGCATCCGATTAGCGGGAGTAGAGACCCAGTACTTC. It is translated as CASIRLAGVETQYF.

The chain uses TRBV28 and TRBJ2-7; maybe TRBD2 (6 bases). The V end lost 8 bases, the J end lost 6 bases, and 20 bases lay between the germline ends. The CDR3 is made up of 14 amino acids. From germline, CDR1 is MDHEN and CDR2 SYDVKM. The DNA of the CDR3 is TGTGCCAGCGGGGGACGGGACTCGCTCCTCGAGCAGTACTTC. Translated, it gives CASGGRDSLLEQYF.

The chain combines TRBV6-5 with TRBJ2-7; D gene unclear. V lost 3 bases to trimming and J lost 0 bases, with 9 bases between them. CDR1 is MNHEY and CDR2 is SVGAGI in the germline V gene. CDR3 length: 14 residues. This CDR3 reads CASSYSPSSYEQYF. CDR3 DNA: TGTGCCAGCAGTTATTCACCAAGCTCCTACGAGCAGTACTTC.

This clonotype was seen only a few times. The chain combines TRBV30 with TRBJ1-2; TRBD1 agrees at 10 bases. Germline V gives CDR1 GTSNPN, CDR2 SVGIG (reference sequence). CDR3 length: 14 residues. V lost 3 bases and J lost 4; bases outside the gene matches: 5. CDR3 DNA sequence: TGTGCCTGGAGAGGGACAGGGGCTTTCTATGGCTACACCTTC. It codes for CAWRGTGAFYGYTF.

This clonotype was found many times. The chain joins TRBV7-9 to TRBJ1-4, with a weak D call TRBD1 (5 bases). The CDR3 is made up of 15 amino acids. The V and J ends lost 1 base and 4 bases respectively, with 10 bases between them. Germline CDR1 SEHNR, CDR2 FQNEAQ (reference sequence). The CDR3 loop is CASSLEATVNEKLFF. In DNA form, the CDR3 reads TGTGCCAGCAGCTTAGAGGCGACAGTTAATGAAAAACTGTTTTTT.

Only a few counts were recorded for this clonotype. This chain connects TRBV27 to TRBJ1-4; TRBD1 might be the D (5 bases). The germline V gene encodes CDR1 MNHEY and CDR2 SMNVEV (reference sequence). The V end was cut by 4 bases, the J end by 4 bases, with 13 bases between. The CDR3 is made up of 15 amino acids. Written as DNA, the CDR3 is TGTGCCAGCAGTTCCCTCGGGGGAGTTAATGAAAAACTGTTTTTT. Its protein is CASSSLGGVNEKLFF.

This clonotype showed up just a few times. V and J are TRBV19 and TRBJ1-2; D call uncertain. The CDR3 loop spans 12 amino acids. Germline V lookup: CDR1 LNHDA, CDR2 SQIVND (reference sequence). V dropped 5 bases and J dropped 4 bases, with 8 bases sitting between them. The CDR3, as DNA: TGTGCCAGTAGTGTCGGTGGCTATGGCTACACCTTC. This sequence encodes CASSVGGYGYTF. Full variable domain (rest looked up from reference TRBV19 and TRBJ1-2): DGGITQSPKYLFRKEGQNVTLSCEQNLNHDAMYWYRQDPGQGLRLIYYSQIVNDFQKGDIAEGYSVSREKKESFPLTVTSAQKNPTAFYLCASSVGGYGYTFGSGTRLTVV.

This clonotype was seen a few times. V is TRBV15 and J is TRBJ2-2; 7 bases are a match to TRBD2. CDR3 length: 13 residues. CDR1 LNHNV and CDR2 YYDKDF come from the germline V gene (reference sequence). The CDR3 here is CAVASGNTGELFF. CDR3 in DNA: TGTGCTGTGGCTAGCGGGAACACCGGGGAGCTGTTTTTT.

This clonotype was seen a few times. V usage is TRBV3-1 and J usage is TRBJ2-3; TRBD2 might be the D (6 bases). Trimming stripped 6 bases from V and 5 bases from J, with 12 bases between. This CDR3 contains 13 residues. CDR1 and CDR2 from the germline V gene are LGHDT and YNNKEL (reference sequence). DNA of the CDR3: TGTGCCAGCAGACGAGGACTAAGAGATACGCAGTATTTT. The encoded protein is CASRRGLRDTQYF.

This clonotype has a count of ten or more. The chain has TRBV12-3 or TRBV12-4 and TRBJ1-1, with a weak D call TRBD1 (5 bases). The CDR3 contains 15 residues. V was trimmed by 3 bases and J by 4 bases, leaving 15 bases between them. CDR3 DNA sequence: TGTGCCAGCAGTTTGGTGCAGGTTCAGGGCACTGAAGCTTTCTTT. Amino acids: CASSLVQVQGTEAFF.

In this sample, this clonotype turned up a few times. The chain recombines TRBV30 with TRBJ1-1; D is unclear. V lost 5 bases to trimming and J lost 1 base, with 11 bases between them. Germline V CDR1 and CDR2: GTSNPN, SVGIG (reference sequence). The CDR3 consists of 13 residues. CDR3: CAWYPRGNTEAFF. As DNA, the CDR3 is TGTGCCTGGTATCCCCGGGGGAACACTGAAGCTTTCTTT.

As to this clonotype: Lacking the conserved final phenylalanine or tryptophan, this CDR3 likely reflects a read error. The limits of the CDR3 on the DNA are not certain, so only TCRdb's listed CDR3 is given. The chain is built from TRBV5-4 and TRBJ2-1. From germline, CDR1 is SGHNT and CDR2 YYREEE (reference sequence). The CDR3 is 9 residues long, ends included. This CDR3 is CASSPTETV.

The chain is built from TRBV7-8 and TRBJ2-1, with TRBD1 as a possible D gene (6 bases). The V and J ends lost 5 bases and 8 bases respectively, with 25 bases between them. The CDR3 spans 17 residues. Germline V gene lookup returns CDR1 SGHVS and CDR2 FQNEAQ. For the CDR3, the DNA is TGTGCCAGCAGCCCTAGACGACAGGCTTCAGCAGGGGATGAGCAGTTCTTC. The encoded protein is CASSPRRQASAGDEQFF.

This clonotype occurred a few times. The chain uses TRBV9 and TRBJ2-2; no definite D call. Germline CDR1 reads SGDLS; CDR2 reads YYNGEE. Trimming took 4 bases from V and 0 from J, leaving 13 bases between them. The CDR3 extends over 16 amino acids. The CDR3 sequence is CASSKRRATNTGELFF. Here the CDR3 DNA reads TGTGCCAGCAGCAAAAGAAGGGCGACGAACACCGGGGAGCTGTTTTTT.

This clonotype was observed at least ten times. The V and J genes are TRBV20-1 and TRBJ2-1; no definite D call. The CDR3 consists of 13 residues. The ends were cut back, 0 bases at V and 3 bases at J, with 6 bases in the middle. Germline V gene sequence: CDR1 DFQATT, CDR2 SNEGSKA (reference sequence). The CDR3 DNA follows: TGCAGTGCTAGAGATCGACACTACAATGAGCAGTTCTTC. As protein: CSARDRHYNEQFF.

This chain uses TRBV29-1 with TRBJ2-5; D is uncertain. Germline V gene data show CDR1 as SQVTM and CDR2 as ANQGSEA. V lost 0 bases, J lost 0 bases, and 11 bases lay in between. This CDR3 contains 15 residues. CDR3 bases: TGCAGCGTTGAAGATCTCAGTCTGTACCAAGAGACCCAGTACTTC. It encodes CSVEDLSLYQETQYF.

This chain links TRBV5-1 with TRBJ2-4; maybe TRBD1 (6 bases). V was trimmed by 0 bases and J by 7 bases, leaving 11 bases between them. The CDR3 runs 14 residues. Germline V lookup: CDR1 SGHRS, CDR2 YFSETQ. The CDR3 region has the DNA TGCGCCAGCAGCTTGGAACAGGGTGGGAACATTCAGTACTTC. It yields the protein CASSLEQGGNIQYF. Based on the CDR3 plus reference TRBV5-1 and TRBJ2-4, the full variable domain is KAGVTQTPRYLIKTRGQQVTLSCSPISGHRSVSWYQQTPGQGLQFLFEYFSETQRNKGNFPGRFSGRQFSNSRSEMNVSTLELGDSALYLCASSLEQGGNIQYFGAGTRLSVL.

The CDR3 region is CSARGTGSPPLHF. The DNA of the CDR3 is TGCAGTGCTAGGGGGACAGGGTCTCCACCCCTCCACTTT. The chain links TRBV20-1 to TRBJ1-6; 9 bases are shared with TRBD1. The CDR3 covers 13 residues. Trimming at V came to 3 bases and at J to 11 bases, leaving 5 bases not matched to a gene. CDR1 and CDR2 from the germline V gene are DFQATT and SNEGSKA (reference sequence).

This clonotype was recorded many times. J is TRBJ2-2 and V is TRBV21-1. TRBV21-1 constitutes a pseudogene. The CDR3 runs to 16 residues. Here the CDR3 reads CASSKECRPVAGELFF. The CDR3 bases are TGTGCCAGCAGCAAAGAATGTAGACCAGTTGCCGGGGAGCTGTTTTTT.

This clonotype occurred a few times. The V gene is TRBV9, the J gene TRBJ2-4; TRBD2 matches 8 bases. Germline V CDR1 and CDR2: SGDLS, YYNGEE. The CDR3 length is 17 residues. The V and J ends lost 6 bases and 1 base, in that order; junction bases with no gene match: 12. The CDR3 region has the DNA TGTGCCAGCACCCCGGGGGGGGGCCCGATCGCCAAAAACATTCAGTACTTC. Translation: CASTPGGGPIAKNIQYF.

The sample holds a few counts of this clonotype. The V gene is TRBV18, the J gene TRBJ2-5; 11 nucleotides agree with TRBD2. The CDR3 loop spans 18 amino acids. V was clipped by 0 bases and J by 2 bases; unmatched bases: 8. Germline V gene lookup returns CDR1 KGHSH and CDR2 LQKENI. CDR3 DNA sequence: TGTGCCAGCTCACCACCGGGGCTAGCGGGAGGATCGCAAGAGACCCAGTACTTC. Amino acid sequence: CASSPPGLAGGSQETQYF.

This clonotype occurred a few times. The J gene is TRBJ2-7, the V gene TRBV2; D gene uncertain. V lost 4 bases and J lost 3, with 10 bases in between. The CDR3 contains 13 residues. The germline CDR1 and CDR2 sequences are SNHLY and FYNNEI. DNA for the CDR3: TGTGCCAGCAGTGCTTACGATGACTACGAGCAGTACTTC. Its translation: CASSAYDDYEQYF.

The sample holds many counts of this clonotype. One end of the junction varies from germline; a read error may be responsible. The rearrangement uses TRBV7-2 and TRBJ2-1; D not resolved. This CDR3 is built from 12 residues. Germline assignment: CDR1 SGHTA and CDR2 FQGNSA. CDR3 region: CASSVEVGASVF. CDR3 in DNA: TGTGCCAGCAGCGTAGAGGTGGGTGCTTCGGTCTTC.